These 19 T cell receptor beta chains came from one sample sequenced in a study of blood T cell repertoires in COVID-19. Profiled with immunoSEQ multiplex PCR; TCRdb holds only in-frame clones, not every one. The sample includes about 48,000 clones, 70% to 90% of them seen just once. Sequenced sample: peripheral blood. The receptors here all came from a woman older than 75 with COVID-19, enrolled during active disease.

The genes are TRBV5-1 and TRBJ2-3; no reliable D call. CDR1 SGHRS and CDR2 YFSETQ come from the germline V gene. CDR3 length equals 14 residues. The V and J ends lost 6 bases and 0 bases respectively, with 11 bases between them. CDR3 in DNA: TGCGCCAGCAAATCTTTTTCTAGCACAGATACGCAGTATTTT. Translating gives CASKSFSSTDTQYF.

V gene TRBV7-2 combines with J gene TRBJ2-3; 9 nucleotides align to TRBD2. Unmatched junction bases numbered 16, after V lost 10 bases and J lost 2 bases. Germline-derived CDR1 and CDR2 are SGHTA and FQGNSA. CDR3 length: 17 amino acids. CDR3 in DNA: TGTGCCATCACGACCGGGACTAGCCCCACTTCCACAGATACGCAGTATTTT. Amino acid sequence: CAITTGTSPTSTDTQYF.

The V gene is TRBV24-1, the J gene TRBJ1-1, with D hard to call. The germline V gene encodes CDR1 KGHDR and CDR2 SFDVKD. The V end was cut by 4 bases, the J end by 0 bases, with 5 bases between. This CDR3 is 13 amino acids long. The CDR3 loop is CATSDGVNTEAFF. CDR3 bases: TGTGCCACCAGTGACGGGGTGAACACTGAAGCTTTCTTT.

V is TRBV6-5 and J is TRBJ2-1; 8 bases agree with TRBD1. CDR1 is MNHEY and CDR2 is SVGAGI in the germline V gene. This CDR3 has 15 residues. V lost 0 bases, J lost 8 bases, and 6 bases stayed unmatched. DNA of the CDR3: TGTGCCAGCAGTTACTCCCTGACAGGGGCCCATGAGCAGTTCTTC. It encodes CASSYSLTGAHEQFF.

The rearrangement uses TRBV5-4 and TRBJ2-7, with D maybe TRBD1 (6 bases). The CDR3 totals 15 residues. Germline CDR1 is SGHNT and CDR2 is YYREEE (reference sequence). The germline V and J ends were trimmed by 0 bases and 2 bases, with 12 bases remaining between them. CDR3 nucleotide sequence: TGTGCCAGCAGCTTGGCCAGGGGAAAGACCTACGAGCAGTACTTC. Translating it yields CASSLARGKTYEQYF.

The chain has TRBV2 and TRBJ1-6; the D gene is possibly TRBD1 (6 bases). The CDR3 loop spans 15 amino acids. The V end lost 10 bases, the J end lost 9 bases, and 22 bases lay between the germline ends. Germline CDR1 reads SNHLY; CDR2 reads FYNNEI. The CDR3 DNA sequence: TGTGCCACCAACAGGGCAATCCCTTCTGGTTCACCCCTCCACTTT. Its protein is CATNRAIPSGSPLHF.

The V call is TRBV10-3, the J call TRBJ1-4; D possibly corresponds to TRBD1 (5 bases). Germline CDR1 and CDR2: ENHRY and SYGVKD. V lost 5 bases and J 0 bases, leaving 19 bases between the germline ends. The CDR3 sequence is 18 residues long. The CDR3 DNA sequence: TGTGCCATCAGTCCAAGGCTGCAGGGCTTTGCAACTAATGAAAAACTGTTTTTT. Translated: CAISPRLQGFATNEKLFF.

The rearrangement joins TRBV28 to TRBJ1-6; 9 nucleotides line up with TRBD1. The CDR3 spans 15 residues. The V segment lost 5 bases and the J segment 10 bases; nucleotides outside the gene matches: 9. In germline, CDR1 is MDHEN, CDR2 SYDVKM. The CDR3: CASSHPGQGGSPLHF. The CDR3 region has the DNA TGTGCCAGCAGTCATCCGGGACAGGGCGGGTCACCCCTCCACTTT.

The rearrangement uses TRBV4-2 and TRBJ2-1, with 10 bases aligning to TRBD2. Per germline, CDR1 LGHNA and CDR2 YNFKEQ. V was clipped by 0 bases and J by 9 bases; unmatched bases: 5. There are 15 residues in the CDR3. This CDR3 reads CASSQDLAGVFEQFF. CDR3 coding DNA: TGTGCCAGCAGCCAAGACCTAGCGGGGGTTTTTGAGCAGTTCTTC.

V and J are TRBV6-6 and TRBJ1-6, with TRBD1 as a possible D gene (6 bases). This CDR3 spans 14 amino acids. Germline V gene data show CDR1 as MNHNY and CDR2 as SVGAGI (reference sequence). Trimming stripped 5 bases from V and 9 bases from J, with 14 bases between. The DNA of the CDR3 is TGTGCCAGCAGTAGTACAGGGAAGGGTTCACCCCTCCACTTT. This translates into CASSSTGKGSPLHF.

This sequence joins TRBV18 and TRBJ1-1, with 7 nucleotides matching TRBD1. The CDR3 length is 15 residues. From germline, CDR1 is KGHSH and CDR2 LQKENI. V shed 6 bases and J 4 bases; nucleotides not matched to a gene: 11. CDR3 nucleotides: TGTGCCAGCTCCCCCCAAGCAGGGGGTTCCACTGAAGCTTTCTTT. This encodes CASSPQAGGSTEAFF. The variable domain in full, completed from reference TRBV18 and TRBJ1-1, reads NAGVMQNPRHLVRRRGQEARLRCSPMKGHSHVYWYRQLPEEGLKFMVYLQKENIIDESGMPKERFSAEFPKEGPSILRIQQVVRGDSAAYFCASSPQAGGSTEAFFGQGTRLTVV.

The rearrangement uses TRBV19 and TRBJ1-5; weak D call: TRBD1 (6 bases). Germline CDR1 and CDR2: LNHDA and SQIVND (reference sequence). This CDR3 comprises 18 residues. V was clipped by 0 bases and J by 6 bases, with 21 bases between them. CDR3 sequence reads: CASSIETPGAGWSQPQHF. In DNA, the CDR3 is TGTGCCAGTAGTATAGAAACACCAGGGGCAGGGTGGAGTCAGCCCCAGCATTTT.

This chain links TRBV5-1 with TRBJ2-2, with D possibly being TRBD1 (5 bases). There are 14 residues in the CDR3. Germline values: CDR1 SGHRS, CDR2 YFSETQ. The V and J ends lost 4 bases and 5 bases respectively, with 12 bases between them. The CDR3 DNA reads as TGCGCCAGCAGCGCCGGACAAGAGACCGGGGAGCTGTTTTTT. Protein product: CASSAGQETGELFF.

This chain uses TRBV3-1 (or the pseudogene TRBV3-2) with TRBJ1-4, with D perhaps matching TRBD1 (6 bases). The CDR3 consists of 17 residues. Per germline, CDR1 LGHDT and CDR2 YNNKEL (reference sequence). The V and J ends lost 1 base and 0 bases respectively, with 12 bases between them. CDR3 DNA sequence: TGTGCCAGCAGCCAAGGGGGGGAGGGGGCAACTAATGAAAAACTGTTTTTT. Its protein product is CASSQGGEGATNEKLFF.

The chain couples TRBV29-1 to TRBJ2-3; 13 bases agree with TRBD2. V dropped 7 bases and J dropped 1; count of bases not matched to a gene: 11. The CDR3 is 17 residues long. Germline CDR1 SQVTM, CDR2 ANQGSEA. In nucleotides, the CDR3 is TGCAGCGCTGCAATATCCGGGACTAGCGGGGGCACAGATACGCAGTATTTT. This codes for CSAAISGTSGGTDTQYF.

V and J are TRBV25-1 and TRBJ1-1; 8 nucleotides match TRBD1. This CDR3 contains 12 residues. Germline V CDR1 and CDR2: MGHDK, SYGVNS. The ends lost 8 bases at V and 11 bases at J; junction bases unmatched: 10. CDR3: CASQRARGHAFF. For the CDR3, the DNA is TGTGCCAGCCAGCGGGCCAGGGGGCATGCTTTCTTT. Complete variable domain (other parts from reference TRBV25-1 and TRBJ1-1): EADIYQTPRYLVIGTGKKITLECSQTMGHDKMYWYQQDPGMELHLIHYSYGVNSTEKGDLSSESTVSRIRTEHFPLTLESARPSHTSQYLCASQRARGHAFFGQGTRLTVV.

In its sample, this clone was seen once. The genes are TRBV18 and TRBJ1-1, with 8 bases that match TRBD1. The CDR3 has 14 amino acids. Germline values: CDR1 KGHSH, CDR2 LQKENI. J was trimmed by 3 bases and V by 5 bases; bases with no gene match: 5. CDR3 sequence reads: CASSSGTGHTEAFF. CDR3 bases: TGTGCCAGCTCATCGGGGACAGGTCACACTGAAGCTTTCTTT.

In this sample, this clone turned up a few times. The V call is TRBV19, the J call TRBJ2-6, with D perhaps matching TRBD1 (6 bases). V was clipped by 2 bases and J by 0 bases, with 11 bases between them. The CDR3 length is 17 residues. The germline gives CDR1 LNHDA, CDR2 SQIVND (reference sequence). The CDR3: CASSIMGASSGANVLTF. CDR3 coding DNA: TGTGCCAGTAGTATAATGGGGGCCAGCTCTGGGGCCAACGTCCTGACTTTC.

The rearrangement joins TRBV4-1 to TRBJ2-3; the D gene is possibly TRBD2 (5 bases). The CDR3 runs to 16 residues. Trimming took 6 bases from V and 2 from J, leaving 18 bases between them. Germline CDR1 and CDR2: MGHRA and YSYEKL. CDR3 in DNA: TGCGCCAGCAGTAAACACCCAGCGGAGTTCACAGATACGCAGTATTTT. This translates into CASSKHPAEFTDTQYF.